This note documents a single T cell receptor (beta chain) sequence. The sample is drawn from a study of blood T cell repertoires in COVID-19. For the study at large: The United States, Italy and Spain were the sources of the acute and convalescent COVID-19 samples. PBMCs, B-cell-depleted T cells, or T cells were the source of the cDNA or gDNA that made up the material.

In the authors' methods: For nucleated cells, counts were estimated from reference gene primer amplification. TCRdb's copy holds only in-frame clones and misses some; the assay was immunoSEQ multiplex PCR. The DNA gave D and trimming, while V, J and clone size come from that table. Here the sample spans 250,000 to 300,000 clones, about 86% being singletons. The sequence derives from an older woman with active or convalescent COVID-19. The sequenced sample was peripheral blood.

The CDR3, as DNA: TGTGCCTGGAGTGAGGACAGTAATTCACCCCTCCACTTT. Its protein product is CAWSEDSNSPLHF. This sequence joins TRBV30 and TRBJ1-6; D is possibly TRBD1 (6 bases). The CDR3 loop spans 13 amino acids. Germline V lookup: CDR1 GTSNPN, CDR2 SVGIG (reference sequence). V lost 1 base to trimming and J lost 6 bases, with 7 bases between them.